In its sample, the clone carrying this T cell receptor (beta chain) was seen a few times. Trimming took off 2 bases at V and 4 bases at J, with 7 bases between the two ends. The CDR3 has 13 residues. Germline V gene data show CDR1 as MGHRA and CDR2 as YSYEKL. This record comes from a study of cytomegalovirus exposure and HLA in healthy donors. The primer mix had 60 Vbeta and 13 Jbeta primers. Using immunoSEQ multiplex PCR, the repertoire was profiled, and TCRdb retains in-frame clones only, with some absent. Altogether 150,000 to 170,000 clones are present, approximately 80% being singletons, with the ten largest covering over 10%.

Sequenced sample: PBMCs. The origin of this receptor is a man aged 25-45 years in good health and CMV-seropositive. The V gene is TRBV4-1, the J gene TRBJ2-3; D gene ambiguous. The CDR3 coding sequence is TGCGCCAGCAGCCAATCCCCGGCAGATACGCAGTATTTT. Translated: CASSQSPADTQYF.